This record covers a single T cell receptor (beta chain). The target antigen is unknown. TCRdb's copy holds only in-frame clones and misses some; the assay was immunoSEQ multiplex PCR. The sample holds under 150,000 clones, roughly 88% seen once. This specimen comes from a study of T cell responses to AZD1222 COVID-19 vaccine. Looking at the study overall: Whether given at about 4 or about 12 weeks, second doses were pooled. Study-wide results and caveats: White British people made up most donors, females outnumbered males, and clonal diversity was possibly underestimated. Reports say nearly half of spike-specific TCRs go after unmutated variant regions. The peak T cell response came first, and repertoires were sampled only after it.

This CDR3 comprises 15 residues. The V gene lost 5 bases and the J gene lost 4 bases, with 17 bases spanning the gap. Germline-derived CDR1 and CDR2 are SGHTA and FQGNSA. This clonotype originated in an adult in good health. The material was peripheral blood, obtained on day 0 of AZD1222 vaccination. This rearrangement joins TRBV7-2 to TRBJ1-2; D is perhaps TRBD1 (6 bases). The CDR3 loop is CASSEGGSTGYGYTF. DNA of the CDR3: TGTGCCAGCAGCGAAGGGGGGTCCACCGGCTATGGCTACACCTTC.